The 31 T cell receptor beta chains given below trace back to one sample, sequenced in a study of neurological immune-mediated disorders. Via MiXCR, TCRdb re-called the 5' RACE reads, giving one row per CDR3 protein. Here the sample spans more than 75,000 distinct CDR3 sequences, about 4.3% being singletons. As to time point: longitudinal time-point 3. The sequencing sample was made of PBMCs. The receptors come from a woman in her sixties with multiple sclerosis.

There are many counts of this clonotype. V is TRBV28 and J is TRBJ2-4, with D unresolved. The CDR3 has 15 amino acids. The germline V gene encodes CDR1 MDHEN and CDR2 SYDVKM. The V and J ends lost 4 bases and 0 bases respectively, with 10 bases between them. CDR3 DNA sequence: TGTGCCAGCAGTTCCCCCACGCTAGCCAAAAACATTCAGTACTTC. It translates to CASSSPTLAKNIQYF.

Many counts were recorded for this clonotype. The chain carries TRBV3-1 and TRBJ1-1; D unclear. V lost 6 bases, J lost 4 bases, and 6 bases lay in between. The CDR3 covers 11 residues. Germline V lookup: CDR1 LGHDT, CDR2 YNNKEL (reference sequence). This chain's CDR3 is CASRTSTEAFF. The CDR3 nucleotides read TGTGCCAGCAGGACCAGCACTGAAGCTTTCTTT.

The chain couples TRBV7-6 to TRBJ2-1; TRBD2 matches at 10 bases. Germline V gene lookup returns CDR1 SGHVS and CDR2 FNYEAQ. This CDR3 spans 17 amino acids. J gave up 1 base and V 4 bases, and 7 bases lay outside the gene matches. CDR3 sequence (DNA): TGTGCCAGCAGCTCCCAGCGGGGGGGAGGATCCTACAATGAGCAGTTCTTC. Amino acid sequence: CASSSQRGGGSYNEQFF.

The table lists this clonotype with many counts. The chain carries TRBV5-1 and TRBJ2-3; D unresolved. The CDR3 is 14 residues long. Trimming removed 0 bases from V and 2 bases from J, with 7 bases in between. CDR1 and CDR2 from the germline V gene are SGHRS and YFSETQ. CDR3 protein: CASSLVAPTDTQYF. The CDR3 bases are TGCGCCAGCAGCTTGGTCGCGCCCACAGATACGCAGTATTTT.

This clonotype was detected ten times or more. V is TRBV5-1 and J is TRBJ2-7, with 9 bases lining up with TRBD1. J lost 6 bases, V lost 4 bases, and 8 bases had no gene match. The CDR3 has 14 amino acids. Germline V gives CDR1 SGHRS, CDR2 YFSETQ. For the CDR3, the DNA is TGCGCCAGCAGCCCCATACAGGGGGCGGCCGAGCAGTACTTC. Protein product: CASSPIQGAAEQYF.

This clonotype occurred many times. This rearrangement joins TRBV6-5 to TRBJ1-4, with a tentative D call TRBD1 (5 bases). The germline V gene has CDR1 MNHEY and CDR2 SVGAGI. V shed 0 bases and J shed 4 bases, with 6 bases lying between them. The CDR3 loop spans 14 amino acids. The CDR3, as DNA: TGTGCCAGCAGTTACTCGGGGGGTAATGAAAAACTGTTTTTT. Its protein product is CASSYSGGNEKLFF.

This clonotype was detected many times. The CDR3 is CASSFREVTDTQYF. In DNA, the CDR3 is TGTGCCAGCAGCTTTCGGGAAGTCACAGATACGCAGTATTTT. The chain recombines TRBV11-2 with TRBJ2-3, with TRBD2 as a possible D gene (5 bases). Germline CDR1 is SGHAT and CDR2 is FQNNGV. The CDR3 loop spans 14 amino acids. V lost 3 bases and J 2 bases, leaving 9 bases between the germline ends.

Remarks on this clonotype: This sequence may be a read error, since a much larger clone differs from it by one base. The V call is TRBV11-2, the J call TRBJ2-7; D call uncertain. From germline, CDR1 is SGHAT and CDR2 FQNNGV. This CDR3 has 13 amino acids. V gave up 3 bases and J gave up 2 bases, with 8 bases separating them. CDR3 loop: CASSFLSTYEQYF. CDR3 bases: TGTGCCAGCAGCTTTCTCAGCACCTACGAGCAGTACTTC.

The table lists this clonotype with many counts. The rearrangement joins TRBV11-2 to TRBJ2-5; weak D call: TRBD2 (5 bases). The CDR3 runs to 15 residues. The germline gives CDR1 SGHAT, CDR2 FQNNGV. V was shortened by 6 bases and J by 5 bases, with 19 bases between the two germline ends. CDR3 protein: CASSQERTLRETQYF. The CDR3 DNA is TGTGCCAGCAGTCAGGAGCGGACCCTCCGGGAGACCCAGTACTTC. Full variable domain (missing parts from reference TRBV11-2 and TRBJ2-5): EAGVAQSPRYKIIEKRQSVAFWCNPISGHATLYWYQQILGQGPKLLIQFQNNGVVDDSQLPKDRFSAERLKGVDSTLKIQPAKLEDSAVYLCASSQERTLRETQYFGPGTRLLVL.

This clonotype occurred many times. The chain has TRBV4-2 and TRBJ2-1, with 8 bases aligning to TRBD1. The CDR3 runs 17 residues. CDR1 and CDR2 (germline): LGHNA, YNFKEQ. V lost 5 bases, J lost 4 bases, and 13 bases stayed unmatched. The CDR3 spells CASSSRGMDRVYNEQFF. The DNA of the CDR3 is TGTGCCAGCAGCTCAAGGGGAATGGACAGGGTTTACAATGAGCAGTTCTTC.

This clonotype has ten or more counts. The chain combines TRBV20-1 with TRBJ2-5; TRBD2 matches at 10 bases. Per the germline V gene, CDR1 is DFQATT and CDR2 is SNEGSKA (reference sequence). This CDR3 region has 15 residues. Trimming took 0 bases from V and 1 from J; bases not matched to a gene: 2. The CDR3 nucleotides are TGCAGTGCTAGAGATTTAGCGGGGGGCCAAGAGACCCAGTACTTC. Its protein product is CSARDLAGGQETQYF.

At least ten counts were recorded for this clonotype. The V and J genes are TRBV5-1 and TRBJ2-3; possibly TRBD2 for D (6 bases). Per the germline V gene, CDR1 is SGHRS and CDR2 is YFSETQ. The CDR3 is 17 amino acids. The V end lost 2 bases, the J end lost 0 bases, and 16 bases lay between the germline ends. For the CDR3, the DNA is TGCGCCAGCAGCTTCCGGCAAGCGGGCGCTAGCACAGATACGCAGTATTTT. Translating gives CASSFRQAGASTDTQYF.

At least ten counts were recorded for this clonotype. The V call is TRBV4-1, the J call TRBJ2-1; 10 bases are a match to TRBD2. The germline V gene has CDR1 MGHRA and CDR2 YSYEKL. Unmatched junction bases numbered 9, after V lost 1 base and J lost 3 bases. The CDR3 contains 18 residues. CDR3 in amino acids: CASSQASSGGAVYNEQFF. CDR3 bases: TGCGCCAGCAGCCAAGCGTCTAGCGGGGGAGCGGTCTACAATGAGCAGTTCTTC.

This clonotype was seen many times. The V gene is TRBV12-3 or TRBV12-4, the J gene TRBJ2-1; TRBD2 is a possible D gene (6 bases). The CDR3 contains 11 residues. V was trimmed by 8 bases and J by 8 bases, leaving 10 bases between them. The CDR3 spells CASGWGDEQFF. The DNA for the CDR3 is TGTGCCAGCGGATGGGGGGATGAGCAGTTCTTC.

This clonotype has a count of ten or more. The chain is built from TRBV6-4 and TRBJ2-3; TRBD2 aligns across 11 bases. In germline, CDR1 is MRHNA, CDR2 SNTAGT. Trimming cost V 2 bases and J 7 bases; bases outside gene matches: 17. The CDR3 extends over 19 amino acids. The CDR3 DNA sequence: TGTGCCAGCAGTGACGTCTTAGCGGGGGGGCCAGGTCCCTCATATACGCAGTATTTT. It yields the protein CASSDVLAGGPGPSYTQYF.

This clonotype was recorded at least ten times. The V call is TRBV9, the J call TRBJ2-1, with 10 bases matching TRBD2. V lost 4 bases, J lost 3 bases, and 10 bases stayed unmatched. Germline values: CDR1 SGDLS, CDR2 YYNGEE. This CDR3 spans 17 amino acids. CDR3 residues: CASSPSSGGAYYNEQFF. The CDR3 DNA follows: TGTGCCAGCAGCCCCTCCAGCGGGGGGGCCTACTACAATGAGCAGTTCTTC.

The chain couples TRBV19 to TRBJ1-1; D is undetermined. The CDR3 totals 14 residues. Trimming removed 6 bases at V and 0 bases at J, with 11 bases between. CDR1 is LNHDA and CDR2 is SQIVND in the germline V gene (reference sequence). Here the CDR3 reads CASSGPRMNTEAFF. CDR3 nucleotide sequence: TGTGCCAGTAGCGGGCCGCGGATGAACACTGAAGCTTTCTTT.

This clonotype was counted at least ten times. CDR3 sequence reads: CASRNRGSSTDTQYF. The CDR3 DNA follows: TGTGCCAGCAGGAACAGGGGGTCTAGCACAGATACGCAGTATTTT. The rearrangement joins TRBV2 to TRBJ2-3; 8 bases map to TRBD1. Losses at the gene ends were 6 bases for V and 0 bases for J; bases not matched to a gene: 5. The CDR3 length is 15 residues. The V gene's germline CDR1 is SNHLY and CDR2 FYNNEI.

The gene calls are TRBV10-3 and TRBJ2-4; 7 bases agree with TRBD1. The CDR3 length is 16 residues. J gave up 3 bases and V 7 bases, and 12 bases lay outside the gene matches. CDR1 and CDR2 (germline): ENHRY, SYGVKD. CDR3 nucleotide sequence: TGTGCCATCACCGAGCAGGGGGTGTCGATCAAAAACATTCAGTACTTC. Protein: CAITEQGVSIKNIQYF.

This clonotype was seen many times. The chain joins TRBV7-6 to TRBJ1-1; 8 bases line up with TRBD1. The V gene end was trimmed by 1 base and the J gene end by 3 bases; junction bases not matched to a gene: 7. This CDR3 spans 16 amino acids. The germline gives CDR1 SGHVS, CDR2 FNYEAQ. This chain's CDR3 is CASSLGPRQGHTEAFF. In nucleotides, the CDR3 is TGTGCCAGCAGCTTAGGCCCTAGACAGGGGCACACTGAAGCTTTCTTT.

This clonotype was counted ten times or more. The rearrangement uses TRBV6-5 and TRBJ1-3, with unresolved D. CDR3 size: 15 residues. CDR1 is MNHEY, CDR2 SVGAGI, per germline. Trimming cost V 7 bases and J 4 bases, with 17 bases left between them. CDR3 protein: CASKRSTAEGNTIYF. The CDR3 nucleotides read TGTGCCAGCAAGAGATCGACGGCGGAGGGAAACACCATATATTTT.

In its sample, this clonotype was seen many times. The V call is TRBV29-1, the J call TRBJ1-1; D possibly corresponds to TRBD1 (5 bases). The CDR3 totals 10 residues. Germline values: CDR1 SQVTM, CDR2 ANQGSEA. V lost 8 bases, J lost 11 bases, and 15 bases lay in between. The CDR3 protein is CSSGGGEAFF. Written as DNA, the CDR3 is TGCAGCTCGGGGGGGGGGGAGGCTTTCTTT.

This clonotype has at least ten counts. The chain has TRBV27 and TRBJ2-1; 7 bases line up with TRBD1. The CDR3 is made up of 15 amino acids. Germline V lookup: CDR1 MNHEY, CDR2 SMNVEV (reference sequence). V shed 5 bases, J shed 4 bases, and the junction held 8 bases outside the gene matches. The CDR3 DNA reads TGTGCCAGCAGTCCCGGGACAGCCCTATACAATGAGCAGTTCTTC. Its protein is CASSPGTALYNEQFF.

This clonotype was observed at least ten times. The chain joins TRBV6-1 to TRBJ1-6, with unresolved D. Looked up from germline, CDR1 is MNHNS and CDR2 is SASEGT. The V end was cut by 2 bases, the J end by 8 bases, with 16 bases between. The CDR3 has 16 amino acids. CDR3 DNA sequence: TGTGCCAGCAGTGAAATCTCCGCCCCCGGCTATTCACCCCTCCACTTT. Protein product: CASSEISAPGYSPLHF.

This clonotype was picked up many times. Here the CDR3 reads CASSFSQGVSDGYTF. In DNA form, the CDR3 reads TGTGCCAGCAGCTTCTCCCAGGGGGTTAGTGATGGCTACACCTTC. The gene calls are TRBV7-9 and TRBJ1-2; 7 positions agree with TRBD1. Germline CDR1 is SEHNR and CDR2 is FQNEAQ (reference sequence). The CDR3 is 15 residues long. The J segment lost 6 bases and the V segment lost 3 bases, leaving 10 bases of the junction unmatched.

This clonotype was observed many times. V is TRBV29-1 and J is TRBJ1-1; D is unresolved. In germline, CDR1 is SQVTM, CDR2 ANQGSEA. The CDR3 contains 12 residues. Trimming took 5 bases from V and 1 from J, leaving 8 bases between them. The CDR3 DNA reads TGCAGCGTTACGGGGTGGAACACTGAAGCTTTCTTT. This codes for CSVTGWNTEAFF. Drawing the rest from reference TRBV29-1 and TRBJ1-1, the complete variable domain is SAVISQKPSRDICQRGTSLTIQCQVDSQVTMMFWYRQQPGQSLTLIATANQGSEATYESGFVIDKFPISRPNLTFSTLTVSNMSPEDSSIYLCSVTGWNTEAFFGQGTRLTVV.

At least ten counts were recorded for this clonotype. The V gene is TRBV4-1, the J gene TRBJ2-3; 8 bases are a match to TRBD2. The length of the CDR3 is 17 residues. Germline V gives CDR1 MGHRA, CDR2 YSYEKL. Unmatched junction bases numbered 8, after V lost 1 base and J lost 2 bases. In DNA form, the CDR3 reads TGCGCCAGCAGCCAAGTGGCGCGGGGGGATATCACAGATACGCAGTATTTT. Protein product: CASSQVARGDITDTQYF.

This clonotype was counted at least ten times. V and J are TRBV5-1 and TRBJ2-1, with 7 positions matching TRBD1. Germline lookup yields CDR1 SGHRS and CDR2 YFSETQ. The V gene end was trimmed by 0 bases and the J gene end by 0 bases; junction bases not matched to a gene: 3. The CDR3 consists of 16 residues. The CDR3: CASSLAGGSSYNEQFF. CDR3 nucleotide sequence: TGCGCCAGCAGCTTGGCAGGGGGTAGCTCCTACAATGAGCAGTTCTTC.

The sample holds many counts of this clonotype. CDR3 coding DNA: TGCGCCAGCAGCTCGTTCTATGAGCAGTTCTTC. This encodes CASSSFYEQFF. V gene TRBV5-1 combines with J gene TRBJ2-1; D is undetermined. CDR3 length: 11 residues. V was clipped by 3 bases and J by 8 bases, with 6 bases between them. Germline CDR1 reads SGHRS; CDR2 reads YFSETQ.

V is TRBV5-1 and J is TRBJ2-3; 11 bases fit TRBD2. The V gene end was trimmed by 3 bases and the J gene end by 3 bases; junction bases not matched to a gene: 6. Germline CDR1 reads SGHRS; CDR2 reads YFSETQ. The CDR3 runs 16 residues. CDR3 residues: CASSSLAGGPTDTQYF. In DNA, the CDR3 is TGCGCCAGCAGCTCCTTAGCGGGGGGGCCGACAGATACGCAGTATTTT.

This clonotype was recorded a few times. Given a much more abundant clone one base away, this may be a read error. V is TRBV6-4 and J is TRBJ1-1; possible D gene TRBD1, 5 bases. Trimming cost V 4 bases and J 0 bases, with 15 bases left between them. This CDR3 comprises 16 residues. From germline, CDR1 is MRHNA and CDR2 SNTAGT. The CDR3 bases are TGTGCCAGCAGTGTTCGGTCGGGGGGAATGAACACTGAAGCTTTCTTT. Amino acid sequence: CASSVRSGGMNTEAFF.